The rows below give T cell receptor beta chains drawn from one sample of a study of beta chain features in type 1 diabetes. Libraries were prepared by immunoSEQ multiplex PCR; TCRdb keeps only in-frame clonotypes and omits some of them. Of 200,000 to 250,000 clones listed, about 15% are singletons. The specimen sequenced was naive CD4+ T cells from blood. The receptors stem from a man aged 25 to 45 with type 1 diabetes. The CDR3 runs from the conserved cysteine through the conserved F or W. A clone size is listed for some rows: how often the clone was seen (once, few, many), or a class if it is expanded.

size: .
V: TRBV29-1
length: 14
CDR3: CSVEKTQGGTEAFF

size: few
V: TRBV9
length: 17
CDR3: CASSVATSGRSTDTQYF

size: .
V: TRBV10-3
length: 14
CDR3: CAISSGTGRGEQYF

size: few
V: TRBV6-6
length: 15
CDR3: CASSRTMDAGYGYTF

size: .
V: TRBV19
length: 15
CDR3: CASTTYGTGLTEQYF

size: few
V: TRBV7-9
length: 17
CDR3: CASSFLGGPGSYNEQFF

size: .
V: TRBV5-4
length: 13
CDR3: CASSFGEKETQYF

size: .
V: TRBV5-1
length: 16
CDR3: CASTAGTGVGQETQYF

size: .
V: TRBV5-1
length: 13
CDR3: CASSPGGGTEAFF

size: .
V: TRBV23-1
length: 17
CDR3: CASSNRTSGGLPYEQYF

size: .
V: TRBV9
length: 14
CDR3: CASSSSAGGETQYF

size: few
V: TRBV7-8
length: 16
CDR3: CASSLASGDSNQPQHF

size: .
V: TRBV4-2
length: 14
CDR3: CASSQLLPGETQYF

size: .
V: TRBV19
length: 14
CDR3: CASRDRGGQNIQYF

size: .
V: TRBV5-1
length: 15
CDR3: CASSETSGLTDTQYF

size: few
V: TRBV27
length: 15
CDR3: CASGRQDLGTYEQYF

size: .
V: TRBV30
length: 13
CDR3: CASRLGLVYEQYF

size: few
V: TRBV7-6
length: 11
CDR3: CASSPVRPQHF

size: .
V: TRBV19
length: 15
CDR3: CASRTTGTGGYEQYF

size: .
V: TRBV27
length: 12
CDR3: CASTTERGEQYF

size: .
V: TRBV7-9
length: 14
CDR3: CASHRGTSGKTQYF

size: .
V: TRBV4-1
length: 16
CDR3: CASSQPLAGGAHEQFF

size: few
V: TRBV11-3
length: 16
CDR3: CASSLAGRGYTDTQYF

size: .
V: TRBV30
length: 13
CDR3: CACEAGGLFEQFF

size: .
V: TRBV5-5
length: 16
CDR3: CASRLSASGSSYEQYF

size: .
V: TRBV6-5
length: 14
CDR3: CASSYSSDTGELFF

size: .
V: TRBV11-2
length: 13
CDR3: CASSLSGGTEAFF

size: few
V: TRBV27
length: 15
CDR3: CASSLERGDTDTQYF

size: .
V: TRBV18
length: 13
CDR3: CASSPTVLTEAFF

size: .
V: TRBV7-2
length: 15
CDR3: CASSLAFWTKNIQYF

size: .
V: TRBV9
length: 13
CDR3: CASSPRELYGYTF

size: once
V: TRBV7-2
length: 12
CDR3: CASTSGDYEQYF

size: .
V: TRBV7-2
length: 13
CDR3: CASSLPQADTQYF

size: .
V: TRBV15
length: 18
CDR3: CATSTDLPDRGRMYEQYF

size: .
V: TRBV29-1
length: 12
CDR3: CSVVAGNTEAFF

size: few
V: TRBV5-4
length: 13
CDR3: CASSSDPGGEQFF

size: few
V: TRBV2
length: 13
CDR3: CASRNTGGETQYF

size: .
V: TRBV10-3
length: 14
CDR3: CAISENRVAGELFF

size: .
V: TRBV5-1
length: 14
CDR3: CASSLVTENTEAFF

size: few
V: TRBV4-1
length: 14
CDR3: CASSQGSRQTEAFF

size: .
V: TRBV30
length: 16
CDR3: CAWSVRVGGPKDTQYF

size: few
V: TRBV5-1
length: 14
CDR3: CASSSGGTTGELFF

size: .
V: TRBV5-1
length: 14
CDR3: CASSLGTGFYEQYF

size: few
V: TRBV4-1
length: 15
CDR3: CASSQGLAGLDTQYF

size: .
V: TRBV18
length: 12
CDR3: CASSPRSGELFF